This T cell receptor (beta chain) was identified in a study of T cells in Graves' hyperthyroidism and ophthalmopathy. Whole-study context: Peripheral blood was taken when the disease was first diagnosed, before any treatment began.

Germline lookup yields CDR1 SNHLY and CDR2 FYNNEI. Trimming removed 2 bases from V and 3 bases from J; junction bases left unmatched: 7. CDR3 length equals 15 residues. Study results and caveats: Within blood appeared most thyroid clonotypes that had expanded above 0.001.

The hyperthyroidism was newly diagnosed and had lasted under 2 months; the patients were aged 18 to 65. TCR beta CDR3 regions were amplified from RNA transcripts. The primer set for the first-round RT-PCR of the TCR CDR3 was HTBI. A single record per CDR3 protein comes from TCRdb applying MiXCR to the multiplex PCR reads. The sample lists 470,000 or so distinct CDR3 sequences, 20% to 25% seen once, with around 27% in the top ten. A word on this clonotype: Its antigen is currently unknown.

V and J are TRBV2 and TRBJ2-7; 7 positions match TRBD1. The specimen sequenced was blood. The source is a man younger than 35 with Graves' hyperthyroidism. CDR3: CASSELRDSNYEQYF. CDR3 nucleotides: TGTGCCAGCAGTGAACTCCGGGACAGCAACTACGAGCAGTACTTC.